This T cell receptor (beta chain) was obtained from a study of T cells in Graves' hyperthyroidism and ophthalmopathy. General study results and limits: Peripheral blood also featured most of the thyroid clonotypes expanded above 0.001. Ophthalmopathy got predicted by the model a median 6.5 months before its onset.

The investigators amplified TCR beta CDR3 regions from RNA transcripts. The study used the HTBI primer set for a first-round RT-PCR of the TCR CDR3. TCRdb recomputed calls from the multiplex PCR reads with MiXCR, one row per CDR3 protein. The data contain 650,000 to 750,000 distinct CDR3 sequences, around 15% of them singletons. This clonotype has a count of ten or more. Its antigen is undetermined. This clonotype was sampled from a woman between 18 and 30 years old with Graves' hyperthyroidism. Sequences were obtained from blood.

CDR3 nucleotide sequence: TGTGCCAGCAGTTTATTGGGGACTAGCGGGAGGGCCCAGTACTTC. Encoded protein: CASSLLGTSGRAQYF. The chain carries TRBV28 and TRBJ2-5, with TRBD2 matching over 16 bases. The CDR3 extends over 15 amino acids. Germline CDR1 MDHEN, CDR2 SYDVKM. Losses at the gene ends were 1 base for V and 9 bases for J; bases not matched to a gene: 2.